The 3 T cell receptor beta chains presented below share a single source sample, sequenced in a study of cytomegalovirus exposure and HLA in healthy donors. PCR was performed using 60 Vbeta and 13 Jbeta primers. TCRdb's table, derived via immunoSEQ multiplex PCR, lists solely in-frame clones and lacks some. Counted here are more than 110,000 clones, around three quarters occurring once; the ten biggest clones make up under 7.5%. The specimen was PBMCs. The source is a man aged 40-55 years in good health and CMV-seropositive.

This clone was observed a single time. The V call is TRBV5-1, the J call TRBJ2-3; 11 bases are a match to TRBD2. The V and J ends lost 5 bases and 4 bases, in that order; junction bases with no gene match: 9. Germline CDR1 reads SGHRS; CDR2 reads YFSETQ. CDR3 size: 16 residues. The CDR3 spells CASRPHSGRGPDTQYF. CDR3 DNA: TGCGCCAGCAGGCCCCATAGCGGGAGGGGACCAGATACGCAGTATTTT.

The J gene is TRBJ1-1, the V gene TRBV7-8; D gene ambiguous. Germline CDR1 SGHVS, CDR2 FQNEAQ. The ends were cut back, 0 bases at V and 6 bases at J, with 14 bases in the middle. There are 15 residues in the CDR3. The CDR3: CASSLAIGVSAEAFF. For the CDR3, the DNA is TGTGCCAGCAGCTTAGCTATCGGAGTCTCTGCTGAAGCTTTCTTT.

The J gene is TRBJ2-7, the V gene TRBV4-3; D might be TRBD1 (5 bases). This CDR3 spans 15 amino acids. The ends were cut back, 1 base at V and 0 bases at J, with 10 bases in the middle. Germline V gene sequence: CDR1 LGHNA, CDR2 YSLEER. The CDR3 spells CASSQVTTGSYEQYF. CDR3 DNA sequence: TGCGCCAGCAGCCAAGTTACAACAGGCTCCTACGAGCAGTACTTC.